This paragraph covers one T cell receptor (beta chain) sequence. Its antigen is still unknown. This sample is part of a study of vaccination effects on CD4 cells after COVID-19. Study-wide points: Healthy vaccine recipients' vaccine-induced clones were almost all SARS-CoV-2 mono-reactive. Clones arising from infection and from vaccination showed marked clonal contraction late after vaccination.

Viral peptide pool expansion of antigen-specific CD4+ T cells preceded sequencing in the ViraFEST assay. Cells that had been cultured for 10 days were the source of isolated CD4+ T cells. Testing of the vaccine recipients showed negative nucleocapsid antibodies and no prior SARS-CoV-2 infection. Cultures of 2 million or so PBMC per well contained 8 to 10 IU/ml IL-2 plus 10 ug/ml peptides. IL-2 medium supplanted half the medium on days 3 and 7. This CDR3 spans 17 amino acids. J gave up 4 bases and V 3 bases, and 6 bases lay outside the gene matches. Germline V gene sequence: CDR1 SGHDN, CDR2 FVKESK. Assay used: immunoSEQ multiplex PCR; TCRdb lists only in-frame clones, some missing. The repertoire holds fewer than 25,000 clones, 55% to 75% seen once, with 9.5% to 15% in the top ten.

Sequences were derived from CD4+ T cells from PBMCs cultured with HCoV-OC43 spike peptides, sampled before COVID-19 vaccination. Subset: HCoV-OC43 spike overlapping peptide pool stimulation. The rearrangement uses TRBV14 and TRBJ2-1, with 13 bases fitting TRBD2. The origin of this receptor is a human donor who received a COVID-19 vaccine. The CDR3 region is CASSQKLAGGLYNEQFF. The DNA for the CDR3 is TGTGCCAGCAGCCAGAAACTAGCGGGAGGGCTTTACAATGAGCAGTTCTTC.